The 20 T cell receptor beta chains listed next were all sequenced from one sample in a study of PD-1 blockade in classical Hodgkin lymphoma. Using immunoSEQ multiplex PCR, the repertoire was profiled, and TCRdb retains in-frame clones only, with some absent. The data show some 58,000 clones, just over 90% seen once. Time point defined: cycle 4 day 1 (C4D1), after 6 weeks of nivolumab. Relapse after autologous stem cell transplantation occurred in every patient, and brentuximab vedotin exposure varied. The material sequenced was peripheral blood mononuclear cells (PBMCs), taken before the fourth cycle of nivolumab. These receptors all stem from a human donor with classical Hodgkin lymphoma.

The genes are TRBV6-1 and TRBJ2-2; tentatively, D is TRBD1 (6 bases). Germline lookup yields CDR1 MNHNS and CDR2 SASEGT. The CDR3 sequence is 15 residues long. The V gene lost 6 bases and the J gene lost 1 base, with 12 bases spanning the gap. CDR3 nucleotides: TGTGCCAGCAGGCCCACAGGGAAGAACACCGGGGAGCTGTTTTTT. Its translation: CASRPTGKNTGELFF.

The chain carries TRBV5-6 and TRBJ2-7; 8 bases match TRBD1. This CDR3 contains 16 residues. V shed 0 bases, J shed 1 base, and the junction held 6 bases outside the gene matches. From germline, CDR1 is SGHDT and CDR2 YYEEEE. CDR3: CASSLAGWTGSYEQYF. The DNA for the CDR3 is TGTGCCAGCAGCTTGGCTGGCTGGACAGGGTCCTACGAGCAGTACTTC.

The V gene is TRBV7-2, the J gene TRBJ2-2; D unclear. Germline CDR1 SGHTA, CDR2 FQGNSA. The V end was cut by 4 bases, the J end by 4 bases, with 13 bases between. This CDR3 has 15 residues. This CDR3 reads CASSSYSTGTGELFF. CDR3 DNA: TGTGCCAGCAGCTCCTATTCGACGGGCACCGGGGAGCTGTTTTTT.

V gene TRBV10-2 combines with J gene TRBJ1-1; unclear D gene. V dropped 7 bases and J dropped 0 bases, with 6 bases sitting between them. Germline V gives CDR1 WSHSY, CDR2 SAAADI. The CDR3 runs to 12 residues. The CDR3 protein is CASKAVNTEAFF. The DNA of the CDR3 is TGCGCCAGCAAGGCGGTGAACACTGAAGCTTTCTTT.

J is TRBJ2-3 and V is TRBV14; 9 bases line up with TRBD2. Germline V lookup: CDR1 SGHDN, CDR2 FVKESK. With V trimmed by 4 bases and J by 0 bases, 11 bases remained unmatched. This CDR3 is built from 18 residues. The CDR3 DNA is TGTGCCAGCAGCCCTCGGAGACGACTAGCGGAAAGCACAGATACGCAGTATTTT. Translation gives CASSPRRRLAESTDTQYF.

This clone was recorded only once. The chain has TRBV7-9 and TRBJ2-1; 12 nucleotides agree with TRBD2. CDR3 length: 16 residues. The junction had 7 bases not matched to a gene; V was cut back by 8 bases and J by 2 bases. Germline CDR1 is SEHNR and CDR2 is FQNEAQ (reference sequence). In DNA, the CDR3 is TGTGCCAGCCTGGGGCTAGCGGGAGGGCCCTACAATGAGCAGTTCTTC. Its translation is CASLGLAGGPYNEQFF.

This chain connects TRBV5-5 to TRBJ2-3; D remains unclear. Germline assignment: CDR1 SGHKS and CDR2 YYEKEE (reference sequence). The length of the CDR3 is 12 residues. Trimming cost V 4 bases and J 8 bases, with 11 bases left between them. The DNA of the CDR3 is TGTGCCAGCAGCCCAGCAACCGGTACGCAGTATTTT. Protein product: CASSPATGTQYF.

This clone was seen once. The genes are TRBV13 and TRBJ2-1; the D gene is possibly TRBD2 (5 bases). The CDR3 is 15 amino acids. CDR1 and CDR2 from the germline V gene are PRHDT and FYEKMQ (reference sequence). V gave up 5 bases and J gave up 1 base, with 12 bases separating them. The DNA of the CDR3 is TGTGCCAGCAGCACCCCTAGCAGTTCCTACAATGAGCAGTTCTTC. This gives the protein CASSTPSSSYNEQFF.

The gene calls are TRBV11-2 and TRBJ2-7, with 7 bases matching TRBD2. The CDR3 consists of 14 residues. Germline V gene data show CDR1 as SGHAT and CDR2 as FQNNGV. V was pared by 3 bases and J by 2 bases, with 4 bases of the junction left unmatched. CDR3 coding DNA: TGTGCCAGCAGCTTTCAGACTAGCACCTACGAGCAGTACTTC. Protein sequence: CASSFQTSTYEQYF.

This clone occurred a few times. The chain is built from TRBV25-1 and TRBJ2-7; 8 positions match TRBD1. The CDR3 has 15 amino acids. Germline V gene data show CDR1 as MGHDK and CDR2 as SYGVNS. The junction had 8 bases not matched to a gene; V was cut back by 1 base and J by 6 bases. CDR3 coding DNA: TGTGCCAGCAGTGAATTCGGGACAGGAGGGCTCGAGCAGTACTTC. As protein: CASSEFGTGGLEQYF.

Relative to its sample, this clone is medium-sized. CDR3 residues: CASSERGQGEKLFF. CDR3 nucleotides: TGTGCCAGCAGTGAACGGGGACAGGGGGAAAAACTGTTTTTT. This sequence joins TRBV25-1 and TRBJ1-4; 10 bases match TRBD1. With 2 bases clipped from V and 8 bases from J, the junction kept 2 bases outside the gene matches. The CDR3 sequence is 14 residues long. CDR1 is MGHDK, CDR2 SYGVNS, per germline.

This chain joins TRBV9 and TRBJ2-5; the match to TRBD1 covers 11 bases. The CDR3 runs to 14 residues. Germline V gene data show CDR1 as SGDLS and CDR2 as YYNGEE. The junction had 8 bases not matched to a gene; V was cut back by 8 bases and J by 5 bases. The chain's CDR3 is CASLLGQGEETQYF. For the CDR3, the DNA is TGTGCCAGTCTACTGGGACAGGGGGAGGAGACCCAGTACTTC.

The V call is TRBV18, the J call TRBJ2-1, with D possibly TRBD2 on 6 matching bases. The CDR3 has 17 residues. Germline V gene data show CDR1 as KGHSH and CDR2 as LQKENI. Trimming removed 2 bases from V and 9 bases from J, with 23 bases in between. CDR3 nucleotides: TGTGCCAGCTCACCAACCCGACTAGGGGCCATCGTGGCTGAGCAGTTCTTC. This gives the protein CASSPTRLGAIVAEQFF.

This clone was detected once. The rearrangement links TRBV2 to TRBJ1-3; no definite D call. The CDR3 contains 12 residues. Looked up from germline, CDR1 is SNHLY and CDR2 is FYNNEI. V lost 8 bases to trimming and J lost 7 bases, with 12 bases between them. CDR3 sequence: CASCRERNTIYF. CDR3 bases: TGTGCCAGCTGCCGGGAAAGGAACACCATATATTTT.

CDR3 protein: CASSPRDRGPNEQFF. The CDR3 DNA reads TGTGCCAGCAGTCCCCGGGACAGGGGACCCAATGAGCAGTTCTTC. The chain is built from TRBV6-5 and TRBJ2-1, with 10 bases aligning to TRBD1. The germline V gene has CDR1 MNHEY and CDR2 SVGAGI. The CDR3 extends over 15 amino acids. Trimming removed 5 bases from V and 6 bases from J; junction bases left unmatched: 7.

The chain carries TRBV19 and TRBJ1-5, with D hard to call. CDR3 length equals 14 residues. The germline V gene encodes CDR1 LNHDA and CDR2 SQIVND (reference sequence). Trimming removed 5 bases at V and 0 bases at J, with 8 bases between. CDR3 residues: CASSGSYSNQPQHF. CDR3 coding DNA: TGTGCCAGTAGTGGCTCGTATAGCAATCAGCCCCAGCATTTT.

J is TRBJ1-1 and V is TRBV29-1; 9 positions match TRBD1. The CDR3 is made up of 14 amino acids. Germline V gene data show CDR1 as SQVTM and CDR2 as ANQGSEA. The J segment lost 8 bases and the V segment lost 7 bases, leaving 14 bases of the junction unmatched. The DNA for the CDR3 is TGCAGCGCCGGAGACAGGGGGACGGCATCGGAAGCTTTCTTT. Amino acid sequence: CSAGDRGTASEAFF.

V and J are TRBV9 and TRBJ1-1; D not certain. There are 13 residues in the CDR3. V was cut by 0 bases and J by 3 bases, with 6 bases left in between. Germline-derived CDR1 and CDR2 are SGDLS and YYNGEE. CDR3 coding DNA: TGTGCCAGCAGCGTAGCACACGACACTGAAGCTTTCTTT. This codes for CASSVAHDTEAFF.

This rearrangement joins TRBV15 to TRBJ2-1; 8 nucleotides match TRBD2. The CDR3 is 14 amino acids. V was clipped by 6 bases and J by 6 bases; unmatched bases: 7. Germline CDR1 LNHNV, CDR2 YYDKDF (reference sequence). The CDR3 DNA sequence: TGTGCCACCAGAGATACTAGCGGAATCAATGAGCAGTTCTTC. This gives the protein CATRDTSGINEQFF. The whole variable domain, remainder taken from reference TRBV15 and TRBJ2-1, is DAMVIQNPRYQVTQFGKPVTLSCSQTLNHNVMYWYQQKSSQAPKLLFHYYDKDFNNEADTPDNFQSRRPNTSFCFLDIRSPGLGDTAMYLCATRDTSGINEQFFGPGTRLTVL.

This chain connects TRBV5-6 to TRBJ1-5; weak D call: TRBD1 (6 bases). The CDR3 has 15 amino acids. Trimming took 4 bases from V and 0 from J, leaving 11 bases between them. The germline V gene has CDR1 SGHDT and CDR2 YYEEEE. In nucleotides, the CDR3 is TGTGCCAGCAGCGAGGGGGGTTTTAGCAATCAGCCCCAGCATTTT. Protein: CASSEGGFSNQPQHF.